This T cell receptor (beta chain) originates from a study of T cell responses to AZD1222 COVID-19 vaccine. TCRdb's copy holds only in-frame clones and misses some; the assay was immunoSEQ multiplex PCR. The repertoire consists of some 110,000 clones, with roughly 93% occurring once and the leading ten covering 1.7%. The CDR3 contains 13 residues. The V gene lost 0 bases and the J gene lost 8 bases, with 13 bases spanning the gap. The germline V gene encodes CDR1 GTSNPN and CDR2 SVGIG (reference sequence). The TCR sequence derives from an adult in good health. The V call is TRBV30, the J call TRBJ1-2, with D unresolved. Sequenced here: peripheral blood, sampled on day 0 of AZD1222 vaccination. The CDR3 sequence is CAWSVGGNRGYTF. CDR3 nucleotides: TGTGCCTGGAGTGTCGGCGGTAATAGAGGCTACACCTTC.